The 17 T cell receptor beta chains below were found in one sample sequenced in a study of T cell changes during pregnancy in multiple sclerosis. Clones were sequenced by immunoSEQ multiplex PCR, and TCRdb holds only the in-frame ones, with some missing. The sample has about 44,000 clones, about 95% seen once. This material consisted of peripheral blood, taken in the second trimester of pregnancy. The receptors were gathered from a female donor with multiple sclerosis, enrolled in a pregnancy study.

The chain is built from TRBV19 and TRBJ2-1; 8 nucleotides align to TRBD2. This CDR3 spans 14 amino acids. Looked up from germline, CDR1 is LNHDA and CDR2 is SQIVND (reference sequence). The ends lost 1 base at V and 7 bases at J; junction bases unmatched: 3. CDR3 in DNA: TGTGCCAGTAGTATAGCGGGGGGGGTGAATGAGCAGTTCTTC. It yields the protein CASSIAGGVNEQFF.

The chain has TRBV11-2 and TRBJ2-1, with 9 nucleotides matching TRBD2. The V and J ends lost 0 bases and 5 bases, in that order; junction bases with no gene match: 8. CDR3 length: 17 residues. Germline values: CDR1 SGHAT, CDR2 FQNNGV. The CDR3 loop is CASSLEAGGRSNNEQFF. CDR3 nucleotides: TGTGCCAGCAGCTTAGAAGCGGGAGGAAGGAGTAACAATGAGCAGTTCTTC.

This chain uses TRBV27 with TRBJ2-7, with 8 positions matching TRBD2. CDR1 is MNHEY, CDR2 SMNVEV, per germline (reference sequence). There are 13 residues in the CDR3. Trimming took 3 bases from V and 5 from J; bases not matched to a gene: 3. Here the CDR3 reads CASSFREGNEQYF. CDR3 nucleotides: TGTGCCAGCAGTTTCCGGGAGGGCAACGAGCAGTACTTC.

This chain joins TRBV9 and TRBJ2-1; D is perhaps TRBD1 (5 bases). CDR1 is SGDLS, CDR2 YYNGEE, per germline. This CDR3 comprises 15 residues. V lost 0 bases and J 0 bases, leaving 7 bases between the germline ends. CDR3 DNA sequence: TGTGCCAGCAGCGTAGAAGGGGACTCCTACAATGAGCAGTTCTTC. Translating gives CASSVEGDSYNEQFF.

The CDR3 loop reads CASSITRGGGGEKLFF. The DNA for the CDR3 is TGTGCCAGTAGTATTACCCGCGGAGGGGGGGGTGAAAAACTGTTTTTT. The rearrangement uses TRBV19 and TRBJ1-4; possibly TRBD1 for D (6 bases). The CDR3 contains 16 residues. Germline V lookup: CDR1 LNHDA, CDR2 SQIVND (reference sequence). V was cut by 3 bases and J by 7 bases, with 18 bases left in between.

The CDR3, as DNA: TGTGCCAGCAGTCGGGACAGGGGGCGGGGTGGCTACACCTTC. Translating it yields CASSRDRGRGGYTF. This rearrangement joins TRBV28 to TRBJ1-2, with 12 bases matching TRBD1. CDR1 is MDHEN, CDR2 SYDVKM, per germline. J was trimmed by 7 bases and V by 5 bases; bases with no gene match: 5. The CDR3 loop spans 14 amino acids.

The rearrangement joins TRBV7-8 to TRBJ2-1; D gene unclear. The germline V gene has CDR1 SGHVS and CDR2 FQNEAQ. This CDR3 is 12 amino acids long. V was shortened by 4 bases and J by 5 bases, with 6 bases between the two germline ends. The CDR3 DNA follows: TGTGCCAGCAGCTGGTCGGACAATGAGCAGTTCTTC. As protein: CASSWSDNEQFF.

The chain employs TRBV19 and TRBJ2-5; 8 bases map to TRBD2. In germline, CDR1 is LNHDA, CDR2 SQIVND (reference sequence). The CDR3 is 15 residues long. J was trimmed by 1 base and V by 3 bases; bases with no gene match: 4. For the CDR3, the DNA is TGTGCCAGTAGTATCCAGCGGGGGACCCAAGAGACCCAGTACTTC. Translation gives CASSIQRGTQETQYF.

V is TRBV19 and J is TRBJ2-7; D may be TRBD1 (5 bases). CDR1 is LNHDA, CDR2 SQIVND, per germline (reference sequence). V lost 3 bases, J lost 3 bases, and 9 bases lay in between. CDR3 size: 13 residues. The CDR3 nucleotides read TGTGCCAGTAGTATTGGACACTTCTACGAGCAGTACTTC. This sequence encodes CASSIGHFYEQYF.

This chain connects TRBV14 to TRBJ1-3; TRBD1 is a possible D gene (5 bases). The CDR3 consists of 17 residues. Trimming stripped 6 bases from V and 3 bases from J, with 21 bases between. The germline V gene has CDR1 SGHDN and CDR2 FVKESK. The CDR3 loop reads CASSAYSWTQNGNTIYF. CDR3 nucleotides: TGTGCCAGCAGTGCCTACTCCTGGACACAGAATGGAAACACCATATATTTT.

The chain employs TRBV5-4 and TRBJ2-2; possibly TRBD2 for D (5 bases). Germline CDR1 reads SGHNT; CDR2 reads YYREEE (reference sequence). The ends were cut back, 4 bases at V and 4 bases at J, with 20 bases in the middle. CDR3 length: 17 residues. DNA for the CDR3: TGTGCCAGCAGCCGCTTGAGGGAATCGCGAGGCACCGGGGAGCTGTTTTTT. Its protein product is CASSRLRESRGTGELFF.

This clone was counted a single time. The rearrangement links TRBV4-1 to TRBJ1-4, with D maybe TRBD1 (5 bases). The CDR3 is 15 residues long. The ends were cut back, 9 bases at V and 7 bases at J, with 21 bases in the middle. Per germline, CDR1 MGHRA and CDR2 YSYEKL. The DNA of the CDR3 is TGCGCCAGTAGATTCCGAGCGGGGGTAGGTGAAAAACTGTTTTTT. It specifies CASRFRAGVGEKLFF.

This chain links TRBV18 with TRBJ1-2; TRBD1 agrees at 10 bases. The CDR3 loop spans 15 amino acids. Germline V lookup: CDR1 KGHSH, CDR2 LQKENI. V lost 0 bases, J lost 4 bases, and 2 bases stayed unmatched. The CDR3 sequence: CASSPPGQGTYGYTF. The CDR3 nucleotides read TGTGCCAGCTCACCACCGGGACAGGGGACCTATGGCTACACCTTC.

V usage is TRBV2 and J usage is TRBJ2-1; D remains unclear. The CDR3 consists of 12 residues. V was cut by 4 bases and J by 4 bases, with 5 bases left in between. CDR1 SNHLY and CDR2 FYNNEI come from the germline V gene. Here the CDR3 DNA reads TGTGCCAGCAGTGGAGTTTACAATGAGCAGTTCTTC. It is translated as CASSGVYNEQFF.

CDR3 nucleotides: TGTGCCAGCAGTACCCTCGGACAGGGGTGGGATACGCAGTATTTT. This translates into CASSTLGQGWDTQYF. This chain connects TRBV2 to TRBJ2-3; 9 nucleotides match TRBD1. Germline CDR1 SNHLY, CDR2 FYNNEI. This CDR3 spans 15 amino acids. V shed 5 bases and J 6 bases; nucleotides not matched to a gene: 9.

A single count supports this clone. An end of the junction does not agree with germline; a read error may underlie this. This chain uses TRBV7-9 with TRBJ2-2; D is undetermined. Per germline, CDR1 SEHNR and CDR2 FQNEAQ (reference sequence). The CDR3 extends over 13 amino acids. This CDR3 is CASTLGVAGELFF. For the CDR3, the DNA is TGTGCCAGCACCTTAGGCGTGGCCGGGGAGCTGTTTTTT.

The chain recombines TRBV25-1 with TRBJ2-7; maybe TRBD1 (6 bases). Germline V gene sequence: CDR1 MGHDK, CDR2 SYGVNS. The CDR3 is made up of 13 amino acids. The ends were cut back, 4 bases at V and 6 bases at J, with 13 bases in the middle. CDR3 nucleotides: TGTGCCAGCAGTGGGGGGATCAGGGGCGAGCAGTACTTC. It translates to CASSGGIRGEQYF.